This T cell receptor (beta chain) was recorded in a study of radiotherapy plus CTLA-4 blockade in lung cancer. Study-wide context: Across the patients, objective responses occurred in more than 15%, and disease control in roughly 30%. Study-level findings and limits: The best predictor of response was reported to be early blood T cell clone dynamics, with interferon-beta.

The CDR3 is 13 amino acids. V trimming: 2 bases; J trimming: 9 bases; junction bases outside the gene matches: 3. Germline CDR1 is SGDLS and CDR2 is YYNGEE. Regarding this clone: Its antigen is currently unknown.

Profiled with immunoSEQ multiplex PCR; TCRdb holds only in-frame clones, not every one. The table records 100,000 to 150,000 clones, 75% to 90% of them present only once. The chain joins TRBV9 to TRBJ2-4, with TRBD1 matching 9 bases. Sequencing used peripheral blood, obtained from a patient treated with radiotherapy plus ipilimumab. This TCR was sampled from a human donor with non-small cell lung cancer that progressed on radiotherapy plus ipilimumab. In nucleotides, the CDR3 is TGTGCCAGCAGCGTGACAGGGGGAGGCATTCAGTACTTC. Translated, it gives CASSVTGGGIQYF.